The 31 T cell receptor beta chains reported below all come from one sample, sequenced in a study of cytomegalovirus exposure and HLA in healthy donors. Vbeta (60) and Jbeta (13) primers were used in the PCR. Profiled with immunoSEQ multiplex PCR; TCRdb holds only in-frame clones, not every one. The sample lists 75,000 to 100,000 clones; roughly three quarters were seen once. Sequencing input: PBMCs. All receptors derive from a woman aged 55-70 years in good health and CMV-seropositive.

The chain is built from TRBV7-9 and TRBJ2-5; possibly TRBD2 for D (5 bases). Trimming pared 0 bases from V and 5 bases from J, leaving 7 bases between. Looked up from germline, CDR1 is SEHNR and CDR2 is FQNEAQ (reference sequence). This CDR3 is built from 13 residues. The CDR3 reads CASSLAGVETQYF. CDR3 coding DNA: TGTGCCAGCAGCTTAGCGGGAGTTGAGACCCAGTACTTC.

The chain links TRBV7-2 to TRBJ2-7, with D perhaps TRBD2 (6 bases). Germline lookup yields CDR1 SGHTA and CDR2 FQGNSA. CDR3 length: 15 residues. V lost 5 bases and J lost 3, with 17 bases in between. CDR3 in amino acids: CASSTPASAIYEQYF. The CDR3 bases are TGTGCCAGCAGCACCCCGGCTAGCGCAATCTACGAGCAGTACTTC.

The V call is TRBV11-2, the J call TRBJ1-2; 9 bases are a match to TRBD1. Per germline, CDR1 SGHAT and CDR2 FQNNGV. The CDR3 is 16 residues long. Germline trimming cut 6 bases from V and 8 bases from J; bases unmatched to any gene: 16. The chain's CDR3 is CASRTIRDRDRGGYTF. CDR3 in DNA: TGTGCCAGCAGGACAATCCGGGACAGGGATAGGGGAGGCTACACCTTC.

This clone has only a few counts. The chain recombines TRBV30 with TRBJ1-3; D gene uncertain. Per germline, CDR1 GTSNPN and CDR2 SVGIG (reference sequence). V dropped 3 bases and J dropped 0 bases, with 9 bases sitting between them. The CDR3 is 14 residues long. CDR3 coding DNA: TGTGCCTGGAGACAGTTTCCCTCTGGAAACACCATATATTTT. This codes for CAWRQFPSGNTIYF.

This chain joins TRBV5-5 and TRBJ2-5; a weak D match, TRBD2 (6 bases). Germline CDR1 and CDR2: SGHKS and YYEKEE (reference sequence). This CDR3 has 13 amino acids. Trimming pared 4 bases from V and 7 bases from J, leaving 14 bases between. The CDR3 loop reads CASSREVFGTQYF. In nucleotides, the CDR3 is TGTGCCAGCAGCAGGGAGGTATTCGGGACCCAGTACTTC.

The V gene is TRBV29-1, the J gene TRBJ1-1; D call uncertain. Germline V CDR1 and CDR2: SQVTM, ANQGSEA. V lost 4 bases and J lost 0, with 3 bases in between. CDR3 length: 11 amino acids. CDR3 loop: CSVVMNTEAFF. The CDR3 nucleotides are TGCAGCGTTGTTATGAACACTGAAGCTTTCTTT.

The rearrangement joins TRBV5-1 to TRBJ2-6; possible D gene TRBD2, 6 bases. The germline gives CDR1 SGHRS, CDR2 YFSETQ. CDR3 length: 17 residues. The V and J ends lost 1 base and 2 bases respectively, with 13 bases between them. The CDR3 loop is CASSLPLSGAGANVLTF. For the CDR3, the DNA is TGCGCCAGCAGCTTGCCGTTATCGGGGGCTGGGGCCAACGTCCTGACTTTC.

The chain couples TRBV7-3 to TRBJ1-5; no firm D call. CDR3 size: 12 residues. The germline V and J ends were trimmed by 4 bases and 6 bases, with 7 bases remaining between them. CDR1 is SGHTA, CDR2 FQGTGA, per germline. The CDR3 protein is CASSSPGQPQHF. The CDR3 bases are TGTGCCAGCAGCTCCCCGGGTCAGCCCCAGCATTTT.

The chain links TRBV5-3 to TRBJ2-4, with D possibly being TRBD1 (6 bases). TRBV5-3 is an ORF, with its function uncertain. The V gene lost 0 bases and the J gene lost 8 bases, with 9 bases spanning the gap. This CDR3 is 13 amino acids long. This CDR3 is CARSLDRVYIQYF. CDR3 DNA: TGTGCCAGAAGCTTGGACAGGGTATACATTCAGTACTTC.

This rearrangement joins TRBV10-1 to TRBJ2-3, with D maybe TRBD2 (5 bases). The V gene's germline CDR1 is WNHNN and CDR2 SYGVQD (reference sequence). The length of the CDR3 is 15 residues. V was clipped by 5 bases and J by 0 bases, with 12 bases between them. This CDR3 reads CASSRTPHSTDTQYF. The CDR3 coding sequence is TGCGCCAGCAGTCGGACTCCCCATAGCACAGATACGCAGTATTTT.

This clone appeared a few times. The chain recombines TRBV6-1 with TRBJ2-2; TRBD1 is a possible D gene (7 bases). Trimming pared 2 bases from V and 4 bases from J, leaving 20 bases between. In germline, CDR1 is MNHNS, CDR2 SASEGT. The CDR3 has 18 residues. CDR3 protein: CASSETSSGGWSTGELFF. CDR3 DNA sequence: TGTGCCAGCAGTGAAACCTCCTCAGGGGGGTGGAGCACCGGGGAGCTGTTTTTT.

CDR3: CASSRLKGGRGYEQYF. The CDR3 DNA follows: TGTGCCAGCAGTCGTTTAAAAGGGGGCAGGGGCTACGAGCAGTACTTC. This chain uses TRBV25-1 with TRBJ2-7; 7 bases fit TRBD1. From germline, CDR1 is MGHDK and CDR2 SYGVNS. The V segment lost 5 bases and the J segment 3 bases; nucleotides outside the gene matches: 13. The CDR3 sequence is 16 residues long.

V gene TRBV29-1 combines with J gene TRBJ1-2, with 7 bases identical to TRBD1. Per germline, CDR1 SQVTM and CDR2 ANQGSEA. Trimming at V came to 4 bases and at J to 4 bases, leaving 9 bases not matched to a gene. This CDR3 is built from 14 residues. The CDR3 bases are TGCAGCGTTGGGGGACAGCCCGGGGGCTATGGCTACACCTTC. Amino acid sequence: CSVGGQPGGYGYTF.

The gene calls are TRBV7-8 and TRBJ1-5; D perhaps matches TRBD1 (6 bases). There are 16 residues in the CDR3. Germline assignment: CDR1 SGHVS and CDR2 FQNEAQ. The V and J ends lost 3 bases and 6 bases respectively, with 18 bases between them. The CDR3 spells CASSFQGTSVGQPQHF. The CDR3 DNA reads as TGTGCCAGCAGCTTTCAGGGGACGAGTGTGGGTCAGCCCCAGCATTTT.

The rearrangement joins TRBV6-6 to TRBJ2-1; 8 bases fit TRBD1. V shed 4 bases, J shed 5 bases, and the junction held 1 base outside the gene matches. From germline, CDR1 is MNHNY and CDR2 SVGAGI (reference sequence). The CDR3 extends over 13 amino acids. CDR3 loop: CASSWTGHNEQFF. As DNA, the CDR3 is TGTGCCAGCAGTTGGACAGGGCACAATGAGCAGTTCTTC.

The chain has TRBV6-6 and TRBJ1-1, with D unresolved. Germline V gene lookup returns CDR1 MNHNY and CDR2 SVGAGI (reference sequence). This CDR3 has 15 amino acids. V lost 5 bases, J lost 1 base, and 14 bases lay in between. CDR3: CASSPRERSNTEAFF. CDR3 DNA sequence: TGTGCCAGCAGTCCACGTGAGCGGTCGAACACTGAAGCTTTCTTT.

Here the CDR3 DNA reads TGTGCCAGCAGCATGGGGGGAGATACGCAGTATTTT. This sequence encodes CASSMGGDTQYF. The chain carries TRBV14 and TRBJ2-3, with TRBD2 as a possible D gene (6 bases). V was clipped by 5 bases and J by 5 bases, with 8 bases between them. CDR1 is SGHDN and CDR2 is FVKESK in the germline V gene. This CDR3 spans 12 amino acids.

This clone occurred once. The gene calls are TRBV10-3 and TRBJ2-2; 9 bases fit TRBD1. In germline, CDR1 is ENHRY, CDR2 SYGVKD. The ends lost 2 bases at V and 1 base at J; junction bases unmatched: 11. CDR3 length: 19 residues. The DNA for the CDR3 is TGTGCCATCAGTGAGAGGACAGGGGCCCTAATTTTGAACACCGGGGAGCTGTTTTTT. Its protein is CAISERTGALILNTGELFF.

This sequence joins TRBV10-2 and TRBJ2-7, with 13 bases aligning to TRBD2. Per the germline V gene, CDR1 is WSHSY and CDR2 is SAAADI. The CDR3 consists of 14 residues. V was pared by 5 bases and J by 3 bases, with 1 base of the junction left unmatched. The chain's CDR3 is CASSRTSGSYEQYF. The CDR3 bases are TGCGCCAGCAGTCGGACTAGCGGGAGCTACGAGCAGTACTTC.

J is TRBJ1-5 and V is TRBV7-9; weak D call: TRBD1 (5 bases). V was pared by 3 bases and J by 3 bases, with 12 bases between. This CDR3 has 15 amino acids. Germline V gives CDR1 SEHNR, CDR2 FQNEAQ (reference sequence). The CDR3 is CASSLGDLDNQPQHF. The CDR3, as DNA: TGTGCCAGCAGCTTGGGGGACTTGGACAATCAGCCCCAGCATTTT. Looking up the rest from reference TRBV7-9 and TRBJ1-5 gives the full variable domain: DTGVSQNPRHKITKRGQNVTFRCDPISEHNRLYWYRQTLGQGPEFLTYFQNEAQLEKSRLLSDRFSAERPKGSFSTLEIQRTEQGDSAMYLCASSLGDLDNQPQHFGDGTRLSIL.

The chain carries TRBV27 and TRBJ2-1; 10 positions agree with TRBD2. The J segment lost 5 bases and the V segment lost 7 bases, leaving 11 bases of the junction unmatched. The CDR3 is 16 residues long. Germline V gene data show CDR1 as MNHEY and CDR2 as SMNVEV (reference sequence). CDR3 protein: CASTSKLAGTHNEQFF. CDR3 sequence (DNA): TGTGCCAGCACCTCTAAACTAGCGGGGACCCACAATGAGCAGTTCTTC.

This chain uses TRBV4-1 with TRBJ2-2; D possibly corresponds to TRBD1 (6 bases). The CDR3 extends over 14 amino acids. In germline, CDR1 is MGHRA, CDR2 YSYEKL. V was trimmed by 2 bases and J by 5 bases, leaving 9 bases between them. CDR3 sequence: CASSQYRVTGELFF. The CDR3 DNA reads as TGCGCCAGCAGCCAATACAGGGTAACCGGGGAGCTGTTTTTT.

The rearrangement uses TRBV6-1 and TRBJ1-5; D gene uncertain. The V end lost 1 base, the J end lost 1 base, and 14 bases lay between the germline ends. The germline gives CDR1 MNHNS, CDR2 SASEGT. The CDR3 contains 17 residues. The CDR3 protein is CASSEGVPPLSNQPQHF. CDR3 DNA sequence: TGTGCCAGCAGTGAAGGCGTTCCCCCGCTGAGCAATCAGCCCCAGCATTTT.

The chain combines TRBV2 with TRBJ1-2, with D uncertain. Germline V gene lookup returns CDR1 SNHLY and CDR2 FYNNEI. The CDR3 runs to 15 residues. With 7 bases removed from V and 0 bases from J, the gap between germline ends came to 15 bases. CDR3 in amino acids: CASTARTSANYGYTF. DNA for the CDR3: TGTGCCAGCACCGCCCGCACCAGCGCTAACTATGGCTACACCTTC.

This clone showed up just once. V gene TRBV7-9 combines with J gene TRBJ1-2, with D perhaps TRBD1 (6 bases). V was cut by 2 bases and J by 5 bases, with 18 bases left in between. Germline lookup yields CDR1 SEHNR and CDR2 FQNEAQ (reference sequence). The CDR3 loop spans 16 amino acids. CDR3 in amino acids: CASSLSGGAANYGYTF. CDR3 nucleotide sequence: TGTGCCAGCAGCTTATCGGGGGGGGCTGCGAATTATGGCTACACCTTC.

The CDR3 protein is CASSSTGGKSNQPQHF. CDR3 nucleotide sequence: TGTGCCAGCAGTTCGACAGGGGGGAAAAGCAATCAGCCCCAGCATTTT. This chain joins TRBV6-5 and TRBJ1-5, with TRBD1 matching over 9 bases. Germline V gives CDR1 MNHEY, CDR2 SVGAGI. This CDR3 region has 16 residues. V was clipped by 4 bases and J by 1 base; unmatched bases: 5.

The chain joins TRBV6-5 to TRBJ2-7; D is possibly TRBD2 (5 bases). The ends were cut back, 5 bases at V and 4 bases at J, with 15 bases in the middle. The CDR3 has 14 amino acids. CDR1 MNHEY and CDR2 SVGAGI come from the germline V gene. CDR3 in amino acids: CASSIRAGRYEQYF. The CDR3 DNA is TGTGCCAGCAGTATAAGGGCGGGCAGGTACGAGCAGTACTTC.

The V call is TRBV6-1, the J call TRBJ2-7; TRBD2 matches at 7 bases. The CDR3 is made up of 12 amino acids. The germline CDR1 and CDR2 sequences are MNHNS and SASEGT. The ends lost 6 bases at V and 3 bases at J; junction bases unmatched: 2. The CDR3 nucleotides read TGTGCCAGCAGCGAGCGGGGCTACGAGCAGTACTTC. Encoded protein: CASSERGYEQYF.

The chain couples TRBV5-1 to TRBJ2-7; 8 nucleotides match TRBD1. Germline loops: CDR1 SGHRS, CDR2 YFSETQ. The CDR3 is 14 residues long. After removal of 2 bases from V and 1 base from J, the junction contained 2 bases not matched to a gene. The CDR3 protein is CASSLQGESYEQYF. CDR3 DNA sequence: TGCGCCAGCAGCTTACAGGGGGAGTCCTACGAGCAGTACTTC.

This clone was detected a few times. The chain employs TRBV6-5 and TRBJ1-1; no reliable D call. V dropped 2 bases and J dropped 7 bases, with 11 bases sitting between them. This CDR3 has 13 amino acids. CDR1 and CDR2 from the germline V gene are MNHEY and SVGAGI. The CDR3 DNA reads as TGTGCCAGCAGTTACGGGCAGAGAAGTGAAGCTTTCTTT. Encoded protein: CASSYGQRSEAFF.

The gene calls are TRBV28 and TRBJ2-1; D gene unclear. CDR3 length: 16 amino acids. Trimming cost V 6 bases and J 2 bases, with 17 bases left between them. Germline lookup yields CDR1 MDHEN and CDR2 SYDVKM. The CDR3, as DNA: TGTGCCAGCAGCCTGATGATGAGGAGCCCCTACAATGAGCAGTTCTTC. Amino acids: CASSLMMRSPYNEQFF.